This T cell receptor beta chain was obtained from a study of radiotherapy plus CTLA-4 blockade in lung cancer. Study-wide results and caveats: The study found tumor-derived TCR clones expanded in blood after radiotherapy plus ipilimumab.

Germline V lookup: CDR1 MNHEY, CDR2 SMNVEV (reference sequence). The CDR3 totals 18 residues. The junction had 11 bases not matched to a gene; V was cut back by 2 bases and J by 2 bases. A note on this clone: What it binds is unknown.

Method: immunoSEQ multiplex PCR; TCRdb's copy keeps in-frame clones and lacks some. The table includes 45,000 or so clones, around 77% detected once. The chain combines TRBV27 with TRBJ2-7, with 11 bases that match TRBD2. Sequencing used peripheral blood, obtained from a patient treated with radiotherapy plus ipilimumab. This receptor was obtained from a human donor with non-small cell lung cancer who had stable disease on radiotherapy plus ipilimumab. The CDR3 bases are TGTGCCAGCAGTTTAGGGGGTGGGGGACTAGCGGTCACCTACGAGCAGTACTTC. It yields the protein CASSLGGGGLAVTYEQYF.